The TCR beta chain under discussion was sequenced for a study of cytomegalovirus exposure and HLA in healthy donors. Whole-study results and caveats: V- and J-gene trimming of TCR beta was linked (in a later analysis) to a missense DCLRE1C variant. Exclusion as indistinguishable affected some V segments, including TRBV6-2 and TRBV6-3. The majority of TCR sequences were rare, yet some public TCRs appeared in many donors.

In the PCR, 60 Vbeta and 13 Jbeta primers were used. In the authors' methods: In a later analysis, of 80 million or so unique beta chains, roughly 11 million appeared in at least two donors. Data came from immunoSEQ multiplex PCR; TCRdb stores just in-frame clones and leaves some out. V, J and clone size derive from that table, while D and trimming were established from the DNA sequence. The sample has around 200,000 clones, almost 80% seen once. On this clone itself: What it recognizes is unknown.

The germline CDR1 and CDR2 sequences are SEHNR and FQNEAQ (reference sequence). V lost 5 bases and J lost 4, with 17 bases in between. The CDR3 extends over 16 amino acids. The chain combines TRBV7-9 with TRBJ1-4; D unresolved. The sequence was obtained from a man aged 18 to 35 in good health and CMV-seronegative. Sequencing was carried out using PBMCs. The CDR3 coding sequence is TGTGCCAGCAGCCCAGGACTGGAAACAGTTAATGAAAAACTGTTTTTT. Its protein product is CASSPGLETVNEKLFF. The full variable domain, in which reference TRBV7-9 and TRBJ1-4 provide the parts outside the CDR3, is DTGVSQNPRHKITKRGQNVTFRCDPISEHNRLYWYRQTLGQGPEFLTYFQNEAQLEKSRLLSDRFSAERPKGSFSTLEIQRTEQGDSAMYLCASSPGLETVNEKLFFGSGTQLSVL.